The TCR beta chain described here comes from a study of blood T cell repertoires in COVID-19. CDR1 and CDR2 from the germline V gene are MDHEN and SYDVKM. The V end was cut by 3 bases, the J end by 2 bases, with 6 bases between. CDR3 length: 13 residues. In the authors' methods: Amplification of reference gene primers was used by the study to estimate nucleated cell counts. TCRdb keeps only in-frame clones here, not all; method: immunoSEQ multiplex PCR. The DNA gave D and trimming, while V, J and clone size come from that table. Counted here are under 300,000 clones, around 92% occurring once; the ten biggest clones make up about 2%. Among Cohort 3 donors, those recovered had two negative PCRs, clearance, or symptom resolution.

The sequence was collected from a woman aged 55-69 years who had recovered from COVID-19. Sequencing was carried out using PBMCs or T cells enriched from blood (not recorded which). This chain links TRBV28 with TRBJ2-3; D is unresolved. CDR3 sequence: CASSLSSTDTQYF. The DNA of the CDR3 is TGTGCCAGCAGTTTGAGCTCCACAGATACGCAGTATTTT.